A few counts support the clone carrying this T cell receptor (beta chain). The entry originates in a study of shared clonotypes between healthy human individuals. The CDR3 consists of 16 residues. In germline, CDR1 is MDHEN, CDR2 SYDVKM. The V gene end was trimmed by 3 bases and the J gene end by 0 bases; junction bases not matched to a gene: 3. Only in-frame clones appear in the TCRdb table, and some are missing; sequencing was by immunoSEQ multiplex PCR. The data contain 470,000 or so clones, roughly 80% of them singletons. The V call is TRBV28, the J call TRBJ2-1; 9 nucleotides agree with TRBD2. The specimen sequenced was PBMCs. This sequence originates from a woman in her thirties or forties in good health. Some clones in this sample may be carry-over from other donors' samples. CDR3 bases: TGTGCCAGCAGTTTCAGTAGCGGGGGCTCCTACAATGAGCAGTTCTTC. Translating gives CASSFSSGGSYNEQFF.